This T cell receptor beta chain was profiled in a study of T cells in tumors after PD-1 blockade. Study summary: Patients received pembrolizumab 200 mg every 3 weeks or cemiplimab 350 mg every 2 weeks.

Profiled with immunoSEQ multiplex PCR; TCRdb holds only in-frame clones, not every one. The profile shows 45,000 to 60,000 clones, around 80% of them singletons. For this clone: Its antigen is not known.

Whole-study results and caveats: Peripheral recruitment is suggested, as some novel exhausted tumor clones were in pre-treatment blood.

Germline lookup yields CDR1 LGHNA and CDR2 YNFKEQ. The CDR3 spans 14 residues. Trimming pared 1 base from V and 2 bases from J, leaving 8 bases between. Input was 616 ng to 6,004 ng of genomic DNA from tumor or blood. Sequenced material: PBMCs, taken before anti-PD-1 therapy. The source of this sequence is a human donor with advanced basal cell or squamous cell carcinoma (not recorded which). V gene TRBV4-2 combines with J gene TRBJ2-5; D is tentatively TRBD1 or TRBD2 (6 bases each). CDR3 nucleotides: TGTGCCAGCAGCCAAGGGGGGGCACAAGAGACCCAGTACTTC. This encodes CASSQGGAQETQYF.